This T cell receptor (beta chain) stems from a study of T-cell memory formation after mild COVID-19. CDR3 length equals 15 residues. Trimming stripped 2 bases from V and 6 bases from J, with 16 bases between. The germline V gene has CDR1 MNHEY and CDR2 SVGAGI. From the 5' RACE reads, TCRdb called clonotypes with MiXCR, one entry per CDR3 protein. The table includes roughly 150,000 distinct CDR3 sequences, about 14% detected once. This TCR came from an adult woman who had mild COVID-19 (a few samples of this study predate the infection). Cell type and time point are not known. V is TRBV6-5 and J is TRBJ2-5; D remains unclear. Sequenced material: PBMCs or a T cell subset sorted from them (not recorded which). The CDR3 bases are TGTGCCAGCAGTTACACCCCTGGACGTTTGCAGACCCAGTACTTC. Its protein product is CASSYTPGRLQTQYF.